This is a list of T cell receptor beta chains from one sample in a study of blood T cell repertoires in COVID-19. Produced via immunoSEQ multiplex PCR; TCRdb's table is partial and in-frame only. The table has roughly 400,000 clones, 70% to 90% seen once; the top ten hold over 2%. The sequenced material came from peripheral blood. The source of these receptors is an older woman with COVID-19, enrolled during active disease. Both conserved end residues are part of each CDR3. Each record gives: clone size, V gene, CDR3 length, J gene, D gene, CDR3 DNA, CDR3 protein. The D gene is left open where the match is weak. Clone size appears in some rows only: once, few, many, or a class for an expanded clone.

size: -
V: TRBV1
length: 15
J: TRBJ2-4
D: -
DNA: TGCACCAGCAGCCGGGGAGCGGTAGCCAAAAACATTCAGTACTTC
CDR3: CTSSRGAVAKNIQYF

size: -
V: TRBV19
length: 15
J: TRBJ1-4
D: -
DNA: TGTGCCAGTAGTGCACAGGGAAGGTGGTATGAAAAACTGTTTTTT
CDR3: CASSAQGRWYEKLFF

size: once
V: TRBV3-1/TRBV3-2
length: 16
J: TRBJ1-1
D: -
DNA: TGTGCCAGCAGCGTCCGGGACACTTATCGGAACACTGAAGCTTTCTTT
CDR3: CASSVRDTYRNTEAFF

size: -
V: TRBV18
length: 17
J: TRBJ1-5
D: TRBD1
DNA: TGTGCCAGCTCACCACCGGGGACAGGGGGTCTCAATCAGCCCCAGCATTTT
CDR3: CASSPPGTGGLNQPQHF

size: -
V: TRBV9
length: 15
J: TRBJ1-3
D: TRBD1
DNA: TGTGCCAGCAGCGCCGACAGGGGAGGGGTGTCCACCATATATTTT
CDR3: CASSADRGGVSTIYF

size: once
V: TRBV30
length: 12
J: TRBJ2-7
D: -
DNA: TGTGCCTGGAGTGGACAGGCCTACGAGCAGTACTTC
CDR3: CAWSGQAYEQYF

size: -
V: TRBV6-5
length: 16
J: TRBJ1-5
D: -
DNA: TGTGCCAGCAGTTACTCCTGGGGAGGAGGCAATCAGCCCCAGCATTTT
CDR3: CASSYSWGGGNQPQHF

size: -
V: TRBV6-5
length: 14
J: TRBJ2-7
D: -
DNA: TGTGCCAGTTCTAAGGGGGACGCAGTGTACGAGCAGTACTTC
CDR3: CASSKGDAVYEQYF

size: -
V: TRBV6-5
length: 13
J: TRBJ2-5
D: -
DNA: TGTGCCAGCAGTTACGACAGACAAGAGACCCAGTACTTC
CDR3: CASSYDRQETQYF

size: many
V: TRBV30
length: 12
J: TRBJ2-2
D: TRBD2
DNA: TGTGCCTGGACGAGCGGGGTCGGGGAGCTGTTTTTT
CDR3: CAWTSGVGELFF

size: once
V: TRBV24-1
length: 13
J: TRBJ2-6
D: -
DNA: TGTGCCACCAGGGAGTCCGGGGCCAACGTCCTGACTTTC
CDR3: CATRESGANVLTF

size: -
V: TRBV4-1
length: 17
J: TRBJ1-5
D: -
DNA: TGCGCCAGCAGCCCCTCAGACAGGCCCCCGGGTTCTCAGCCCCAGCATTTT
CDR3: CASSPSDRPPGSQPQHF

size: once
V: TRBV10-1
length: 16
J: TRBJ2-3
D: TRBD2
DNA: TGCGCCAGCAGTGAGTCGGCTAGCGGGGACACAGATACGCAGTATTTT
CDR3: CASSESASGDTDTQYF

size: -
V: TRBV3-1/TRBV3-2
length: 17
J: TRBJ1-2
D: TRBD1
DNA: TGTGCCAGCAGCCAAGATTTGGGAAGACAGGGATCCTATGGCTACACCTTC
CDR3: CASSQDLGRQGSYGYTF

size: -
V: TRBV5-1
length: 16
J: TRBJ1-6
D: TRBD1
DNA: TGCGCCAGCAGCCCATGGGACAGATCCTATAATTCACCCCTCCACTTT
CDR3: CASSPWDRSYNSPLHF

size: -
V: TRBV18
length: 13
J: TRBJ1-1
D: -
DNA: TGTGCCAGCTCACCACAAAGAGAAATTGAAGCTTTCTTT
CDR3: CASSPQREIEAFF

size: once
V: TRBV19
length: 18
J: TRBJ1-2
D: TRBD1
DNA: TGTGCCAGTAAATTACCCGGGACAGGGGGCGCGGGAATCTATGGCTACACCTTC
CDR3: CASKLPGTGGAGIYGYTF

size: few
V: TRBV7-9
length: 16
J: TRBJ2-7
D: -
DNA: TGTGCCAGCAGCTTAGTCCCAGATATATTCCGCTACGAGCAGTACTTC
CDR3: CASSLVPDIFRYEQYF

size: once
V: TRBV13
length: 14
J: TRBJ2-3
D: -
DNA: TGTGCCAGCAGCTTAGGGGATCAGGCAGATACGCAGTATTTT
CDR3: CASSLGDQADTQYF

size: -
V: TRBV18
length: 16
J: TRBJ1-1
D: TRBD1
DNA: TGTGCCAGCTCACCGACAGGGGGGAAGGTTGACACTGAAGCTTTCTTT
CDR3: CASSPTGGKVDTEAFF

size: -
V: TRBV5-4
length: 11
J: TRBJ2-5
D: -
DNA: TGTGCCAGCAACCTCGGAGAGACCCAGTACTTC
CDR3: CASNLGETQYF

size: -
V: TRBV9
length: 13
J: TRBJ2-2
D: -
DNA: TGTGCCAGCAGCGTAGATCCGACCGGGGAGCTGTTTTTT
CDR3: CASSVDPTGELFF

size: -
V: TRBV19
length: 15
J: TRBJ1-1
D: TRBD1
DNA: TGTGCCAGTAGCAGTCCCGGGACAGGGGGGGCTGAAGCTTTCTTT
CDR3: CASSSPGTGGAEAFF

size: -
V: TRBV10-3
length: 17
J: TRBJ1-5
D: -
DNA: TGTGCCATCAGTGAGTCGGGTACAGAGTGGAGCAATCAGCCCCAGCATTTT
CDR3: CAISESGTEWSNQPQHF

size: few
V: TRBV5-1
length: 14
J: TRBJ2-2
D: -
DNA: TGCGCCAGCAGCACCCAACAGGGAATCGGGGAGCTGTTTTTT
CDR3: CASSTQQGIGELFF

size: -
V: TRBV20-1
length: 13
J: TRBJ2-1
D: -
DNA: TGCAGTGCTAGTAAACTGAGAGACAATGAGCAGTTCTTC
CDR3: CSASKLRDNEQFF

size: -
V: TRBV6-5
length: 15
J: TRBJ2-3
D: -
DNA: TGTGCCAGCAGAACAGGACCATCGGTACGTGATACGCAGTATTTT
CDR3: CASRTGPSVRDTQYF

size: -
V: TRBV5-1
length: 15
J: TRBJ1-1
D: -
DNA: TGCGCCAGCAGGGCGCAGGGATATGGGAACACTGAAGCTTTCTTT
CDR3: CASRAQGYGNTEAFF

size: few
V: TRBV6-1
length: 16
J: TRBJ2-5
D: -
DNA: TGTGCCAGCAGTGAAGTTCCGACAGGTACCCAAGAGACCCAGTACTTC
CDR3: CASSEVPTGTQETQYF

size: -
V: TRBV18
length: 14
J: TRBJ1-2
D: TRBD1
DNA: TGTGCCAGCTCGCAGGACAGGGTAATTGGTGGCTACACCTTC
CDR3: CASSQDRVIGGYTF

size: -
V: TRBV28
length: 15
J: TRBJ2-2
D: TRBD1
DNA: TGTGCCAGCAGACTGGACAGGGTAGGGTCCGGGGAGCTGTTTTTT
CDR3: CASRLDRVGSGELFF

size: -
V: TRBV5-1
length: 12
J: TRBJ2-2
D: -
DNA: TGCGCCAGCCGACAAAACACCGGGGAGCTGTTTTTT
CDR3: CASRQNTGELFF

size: -
V: TRBV29-1
length: 14
J: TRBJ1-1
D: TRBD1
DNA: TGCAGCGCTTCGACAGGGGCGATGAACACTGAAGCTTTCTTT
CDR3: CSASTGAMNTEAFF

size: -
V: TRBV4-1
length: 15
J: TRBJ2-1
D: TRBD1
DNA: TGCGCCAGCAGCCCCCATGGGACAGGGGTCGATGAGCAGTTCTTC
CDR3: CASSPHGTGVDEQFF

size: -
V: TRBV2
length: 13
J: TRBJ1-3
D: -
DNA: TGTGCCAGCAACATTGGAGTTGGAAACACCATATATTTT
CDR3: CASNIGVGNTIYF

size: -
V: TRBV20-1
length: 13
J: TRBJ1-2
D: -
DNA: TGCAGTGCTAGTTCGGGAGCTAACTATGGCTACACCTTC
CDR3: CSASSGANYGYTF

size: -
V: TRBV11-2
length: 15
J: TRBJ2-1
D: TRBD2
DNA: TGTGCCAGCACCACAACTAGCGGGGGCGAGAATGAGCAGTTCTTC
CDR3: CASTTTSGGENEQFF

size: -
V: TRBV9
length: 16
J: TRBJ2-7
D: -
DNA: TGTGCCAGCAGCTCATCAGCCGGGACTGGCTCCTACGAGCAGTACTTC
CDR3: CASSSSAGTGSYEQYF

size: -
V: TRBV6-5
length: 13
J: TRBJ2-7
D: TRBD1
DNA: TGTGCCAGCACCGACAGGGCCTCCTACGAGCAGTACTTC
CDR3: CASTDRASYEQYF

size: -
V: TRBV3-1/TRBV3-2
length: 13
J: TRBJ1-2
D: -
DNA: TGTGCCAGCAGCCAAGATGGGGCTTGGGGCTACACCTTC
CDR3: CASSQDGAWGYTF

size: -
V: TRBV5-4
length: 15
J: TRBJ1-1
D: -
DNA: TGTGCCAGCAGCTTGCTTAAAGGGGCAAGAACTGAAGCTTTCTTT
CDR3: CASSLLKGARTEAFF

size: -
V: TRBV27
length: 15
J: TRBJ2-5
D: TRBD2
DNA: TGTGCCAGCAGCTTTAGCGGGGGGTACCCGGGGGACCAGTACTTC
CDR3: CASSFSGGYPGDQYF

size: -
V: TRBV3-1/TRBV3-2
length: 17
J: TRBJ1-2
D: TRBD1
DNA: TGTGCCAGCAGCCTGGGGACAGGGGCGACCTTAGCCTATGGCTACACCTTC
CDR3: CASSLGTGATLAYGYTF

size: -
V: TRBV6-2/TRBV6-3
length: 15
J: TRBJ1-5
D: TRBD1
DNA: TGTGCCAGCAGTTACGTGGACAGGTTTAATCAGCCCCAGCATTTT
CDR3: CASSYVDRFNQPQHF

size: -
V: TRBV5-1
length: 16
J: TRBJ1-2
D: TRBD1
DNA: TGCGCCAGCAGCCTGGGACAGGGGGCGTTTAACTATGGCTACACCTTC
CDR3: CASSLGQGAFNYGYTF